Each of the 4 T cell receptor beta chains below was sequenced from the same sample in a study of graft-versus-host responses after intestinal transplantation. Assay used: immunoSEQ multiplex PCR; TCRdb lists only in-frame clones, some missing. The table includes 75,000 to 100,000 clones, 90% to 95% detected once. Their antigen targets remain unknown. The sequenced sample was unstimulated CD4+ T cells sorted from spleen or lymph node cells, obtained before transplant. Receptors were obtained from a human donor who was the organ donor for an intestinal transplant.

The chain uses TRBV7-9 and TRBJ2-7; tentative D call: TRBD1 (7 bases). Per germline, CDR1 SEHNR and CDR2 FQNEAQ (reference sequence). The V gene lost 5 bases and the J gene lost 4 bases, with 18 bases spanning the gap. The CDR3 extends over 15 amino acids. CDR3 residues: CASSHRQGGVYEQYF. CDR3 sequence (DNA): TGTGCCAGCAGCCACCGACAGGGAGGAGTGTACGAGCAGTACTTC.

The V call is TRBV7-3, the J call TRBJ2-7, with D unresolved. CDR3 length: 13 residues. V was cut by 3 bases and J by 7 bases, with 13 bases left in between. Per germline, CDR1 SGHTA and CDR2 FQGTGA. CDR3 bases: TGTGCCAGCAGCTTCGGCCAACCCGGGGAGCAGTACTTC. This gives the protein CASSFGQPGEQYF. Supplemented by reference TRBV7-3 and TRBJ2-7, the full variable domain reads GAGVSQTPSNKVTEKGKYVELRCDPISGHTALYWYRQSLGQGPEFLIYFQGTGAADDSGLPNDRFFAVRPEGSVSTLKIQRTERGDSAVYLCASSFGQPGEQYFGPGTRLTVT.

The chain joins TRBV11-1 to TRBJ2-1, with D perhaps matching TRBD1 (6 bases). The CDR3 is 16 residues long. Trimming shortened V by 5 bases and J by 4 bases, and 18 bases separated the two germline ends. Germline V lookup: CDR1 SGHAT, CDR2 FQDESV (reference sequence). The CDR3 sequence is CASSKQGIVGYNEQFF. CDR3 bases: TGTGCCAGCAGCAAACAGGGTATTGTTGGGTACAATGAGCAGTTCTTC.

The V and J genes are TRBV30 and TRBJ2-7, with D tentatively TRBD1 (5 bases). The CDR3 spans 16 residues. Germline values: CDR1 GTSNPN, CDR2 SVGIG (reference sequence). V was trimmed by 2 bases and J by 3 bases, leaving 20 bases between them. CDR3 region: CAWSRSRTSELYEQYF. The CDR3 nucleotides are TGTGCCTGGAGTCGGTCACGGACAAGTGAACTCTACGAGCAGTACTTC.